This T cell receptor (beta chain) derives from a study of blood T cell repertoires in COVID-19. Study-level information: Sites in the United States, Italy and Spain provided acute and convalescent COVID-19 samples. Nucleic acid was either cDNA or gDNA, and it came from T cells, B-cell-depleted T cells, or PBMCs.

In the original processing: Amplification with reference gene primers provided the estimates of nucleated cell counts. Sequencing was performed with immunoSEQ multiplex PCR; in TCRdb, only in-frame clones are kept and a portion is missing. V and J calls plus clone size are reproduced from that table; the DNA served to infer D and trimming. The sample has 150,000 to 200,000 clones, approximately 86% seen once. The CDR3 has 17 residues. Germline CDR1 reads SEHNR; CDR2 reads FQNEAQ (reference sequence). V lost 2 bases and J lost 0, with 14 bases in between. The origin of this receptor is a woman aged 25-40 years with active or convalescent COVID-19. Sequencing input: peripheral blood. The genes are TRBV7-9 and TRBJ1-5; unclear D gene. The CDR3 sequence is CASSLSRGSYSNQPQHF. Written as DNA, the CDR3 is TGTGCCAGCAGCTTATCTCGGGGATCGTATAGCAATCAGCCCCAGCATTTT.